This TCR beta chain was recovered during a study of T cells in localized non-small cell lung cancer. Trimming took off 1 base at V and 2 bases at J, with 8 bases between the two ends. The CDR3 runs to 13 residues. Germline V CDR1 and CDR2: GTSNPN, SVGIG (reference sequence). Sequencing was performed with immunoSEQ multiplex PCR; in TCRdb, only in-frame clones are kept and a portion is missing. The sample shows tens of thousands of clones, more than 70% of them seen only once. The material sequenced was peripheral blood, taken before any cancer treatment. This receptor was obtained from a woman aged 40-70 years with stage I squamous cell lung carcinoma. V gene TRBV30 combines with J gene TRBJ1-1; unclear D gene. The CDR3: CAWSAQTNTEAFF. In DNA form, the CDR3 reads TGTGCCTGGAGTGCGCAGACCAACACTGAAGCTTTCTTT.